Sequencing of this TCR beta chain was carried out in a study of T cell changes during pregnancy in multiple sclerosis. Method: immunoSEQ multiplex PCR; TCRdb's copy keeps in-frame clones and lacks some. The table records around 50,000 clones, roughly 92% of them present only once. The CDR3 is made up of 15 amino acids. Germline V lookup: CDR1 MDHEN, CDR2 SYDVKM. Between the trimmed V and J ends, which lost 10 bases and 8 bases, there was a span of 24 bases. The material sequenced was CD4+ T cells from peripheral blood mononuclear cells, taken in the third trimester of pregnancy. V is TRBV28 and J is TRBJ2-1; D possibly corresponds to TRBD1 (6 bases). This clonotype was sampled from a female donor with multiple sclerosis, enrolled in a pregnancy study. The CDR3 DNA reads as TGTGCCATCCAACAGGGTTCGGTAACGGGCGATGAGCAGTTCTTC. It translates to CAIQQGSVTGDEQFF.